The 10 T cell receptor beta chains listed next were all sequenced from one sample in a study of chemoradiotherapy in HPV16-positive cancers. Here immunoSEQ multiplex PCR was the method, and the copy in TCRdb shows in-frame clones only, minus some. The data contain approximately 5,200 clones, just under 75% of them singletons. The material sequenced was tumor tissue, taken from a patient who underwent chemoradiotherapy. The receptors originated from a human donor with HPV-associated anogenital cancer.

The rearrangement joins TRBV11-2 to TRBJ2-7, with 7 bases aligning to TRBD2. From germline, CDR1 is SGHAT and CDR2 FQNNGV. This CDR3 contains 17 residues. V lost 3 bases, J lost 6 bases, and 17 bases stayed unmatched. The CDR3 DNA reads TGTGCCAGCAGCTTTCCCACTTTCTTGCGGGAGCCGCCCGAGCAGTACTTC. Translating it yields CASSFPTFLREPPEQYF.

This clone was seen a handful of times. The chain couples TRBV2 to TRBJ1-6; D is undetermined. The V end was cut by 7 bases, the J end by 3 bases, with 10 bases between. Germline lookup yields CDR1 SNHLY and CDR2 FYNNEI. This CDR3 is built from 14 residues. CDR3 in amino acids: CASIVQDYNSPLHF. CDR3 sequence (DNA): TGTGCCAGCATTGTCCAGGACTATAATTCACCCCTCCACTTT.

CDR3 nucleotide sequence: TGTGCCATCAGTGGCGGACCGGGAAATGAAAAACTGTTTTTT. Protein product: CAISGGPGNEKLFF. V and J are TRBV10-3 and TRBJ1-4; D not certain. There are 14 residues in the CDR3. The ends were cut back, 4 bases at V and 5 bases at J, with 11 bases in the middle. In germline, CDR1 is ENHRY, CDR2 SYGVKD.

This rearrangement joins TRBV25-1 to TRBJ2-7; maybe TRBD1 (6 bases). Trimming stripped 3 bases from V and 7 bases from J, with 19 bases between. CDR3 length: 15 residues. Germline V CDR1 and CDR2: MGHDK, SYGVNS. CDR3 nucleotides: TGTGCCAGCAGTGACTTCAGGCAGGGGCGAGAGGAGCAGTACTTC. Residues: CASSDFRQGREEQYF.

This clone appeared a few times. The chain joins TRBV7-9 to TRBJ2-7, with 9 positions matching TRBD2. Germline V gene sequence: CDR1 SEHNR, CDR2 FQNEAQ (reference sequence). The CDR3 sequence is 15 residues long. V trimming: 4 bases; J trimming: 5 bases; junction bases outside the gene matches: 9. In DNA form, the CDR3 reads TGTGCCAGCAGCTATCCCGGGACTAGCTACCACGAGCAGTACTTC. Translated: CASSYPGTSYHEQYF. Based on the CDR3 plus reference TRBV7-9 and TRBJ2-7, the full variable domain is DTGVSQNPRHKITKRGQNVTFRCDPISEHNRLYWYRQTLGQGPEFLTYFQNEAQLEKSRLLSDRFSAERPKGSFSTLEIQRTEQGDSAMYLCASSYPGTSYHEQYFGPGTRLTVT.

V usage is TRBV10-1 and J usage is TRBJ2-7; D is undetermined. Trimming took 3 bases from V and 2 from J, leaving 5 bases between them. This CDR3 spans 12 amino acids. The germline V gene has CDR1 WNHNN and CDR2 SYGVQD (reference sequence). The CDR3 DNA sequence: TGCGCCAGCAGTGAAGGCACCTACGAGCAGTACTTC. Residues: CASSEGTYEQYF.

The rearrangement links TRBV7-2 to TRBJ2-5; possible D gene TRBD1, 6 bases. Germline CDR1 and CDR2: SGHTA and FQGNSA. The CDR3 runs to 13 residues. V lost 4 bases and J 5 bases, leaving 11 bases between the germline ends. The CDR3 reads CASSSDRLETQYF. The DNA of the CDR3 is TGTGCCAGCAGCTCCGACAGGTTGGAGACCCAGTACTTC.

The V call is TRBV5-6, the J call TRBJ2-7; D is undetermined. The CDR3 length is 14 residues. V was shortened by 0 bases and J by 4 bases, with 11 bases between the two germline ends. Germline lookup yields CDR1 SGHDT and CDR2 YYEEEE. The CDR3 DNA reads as TGTGCCAGCAGCTTGGCCGGCGACGGGTACGAGCAGTACTTC. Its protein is CASSLAGDGYEQYF.

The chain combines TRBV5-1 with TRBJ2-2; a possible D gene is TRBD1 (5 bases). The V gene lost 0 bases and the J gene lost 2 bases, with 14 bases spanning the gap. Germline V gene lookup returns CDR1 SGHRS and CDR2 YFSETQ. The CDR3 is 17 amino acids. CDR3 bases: TGCGCCAGCAGCTTGGGACAGCCCAGTTCCAACACCGGGGAGCTGTTTTTT. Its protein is CASSLGQPSSNTGELFF.

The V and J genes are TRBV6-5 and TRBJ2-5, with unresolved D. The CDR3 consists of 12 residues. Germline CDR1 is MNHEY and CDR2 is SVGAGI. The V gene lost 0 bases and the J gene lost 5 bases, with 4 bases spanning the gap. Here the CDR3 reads CASSYSRETQYF. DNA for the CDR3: TGTGCCAGCAGTTACTCGAGGGAGACCCAGTACTTC.